The 4 T cell receptor beta chains below were found in one sample sequenced in a study of glioma-infiltrating T cells after dendritic cell vaccination. Documented time point: after dendritic cell vaccination, including at tumor progression/relapse. Method: immunoSEQ multiplex PCR; TCRdb's copy keeps in-frame clones and lacks some. The sample contains approximately 46,000 clones, roughly 90% of which appear only once. The starting material was blood, obtained after dendritic cell vaccination. Every receptor here comes from a human donor with glioblastoma.

The gene calls are TRBV19 and TRBJ1-5; D is unresolved. CDR1 and CDR2 from the germline V gene are LNHDA and SQIVND (reference sequence). This CDR3 has 14 amino acids. V lost 1 base and J lost 3, with 7 bases in between. This CDR3 is CASSIVQSNQPQHF. In nucleotides, the CDR3 is TGTGCCAGTAGTATAGTCCAGTCCAATCAGCCCCAGCATTTT.

The chain is built from TRBV6-1 and TRBJ2-7; D gene unclear. CDR3 length: 13 residues. The germline V gene has CDR1 MNHNS and CDR2 SASEGT. V lost 8 bases and J lost 2, with 13 bases in between. CDR3 sequence (DNA): TGTGCCAGCTGGGCCCACGGCGCCTACGAGCAGTACTTC. It codes for CASWAHGAYEQYF.

This clone was seen a handful of times. The rearrangement uses TRBV10-1 and TRBJ2-7; 12 positions agree with TRBD2. Losses at the gene ends were 6 bases for V and 2 bases for J; bases not matched to a gene: 5. This CDR3 is built from 15 residues. CDR1 and CDR2 from the germline V gene are WNHNN and SYGVQD (reference sequence). CDR3 sequence reads: CASRPSGRGTYEQYF. In DNA form, the CDR3 reads TGCGCCAGCAGACCTAGCGGGAGGGGCACCTACGAGCAGTACTTC.

This chain connects TRBV28 to TRBJ1-2, with 9 bases lining up with TRBD1. The junction had 12 bases not matched to a gene; V was cut back by 3 bases and J by 7 bases. CDR1 is MDHEN, CDR2 SYDVKM, per germline. The CDR3 length is 16 residues. The CDR3 loop is CASSFGTGQGSLGYTF. DNA of the CDR3: TGTGCCAGCAGTTTTGGTACGGGACAGGGTTCCCTTGGCTACACCTTC.